A selection of T cell receptor beta chains follows, all from one sample in a study of cytomegalovirus exposure and HLA in healthy donors. Data came from immunoSEQ multiplex PCR; TCRdb stores just in-frame clones and leaves some out. This sample carries about 140,000 clones, approximately 67% of them seen once, and the ten largest clones take around 6%. Input material: PBMCs. These receptors all come from a woman in her sixties or seventies in good health and CMV-seronegative. CDR3s include the opening cysteine and the closing phenylalanine or tryptophan. Fields, in order: D gene, J gene, V gene, clone size, CDR3 protein, CDR3 DNA. A D gene is named only where the DNA matches it firmly. Not all rows give a size; the values are once, few, many and, for expanded clones, a class.

D: NA
J: TRBJ2-7
V: TRBV5-4
size: NA
CDR3: CASSLDRTHYEQYF
DNA: TGTGCCAGCAGCTTAGATCGGACACACTACGAGCAGTACTTC

D: NA
J: TRBJ1-2
V: TRBV18
size: NA
CDR3: CASSPSRTGRGHYGYTF
DNA: TGTGCCAGCTCACCCTCTCGGACGGGGCGGGGGCACTATGGCTACACCTTC

D: NA
J: TRBJ1-2
V: TRBV6-5
size: few
CDR3: CASSSTGTKNYGYTF
DNA: TGTGCCAGCAGTAGTACCGGGACAAAGAACTATGGCTACACCTTC

D: TRBD1
J: TRBJ1-4
V: TRBV10-3
size: few
CDR3: CAISGDRGSEKLFF
DNA: TGTGCCATCAGTGGGGACAGGGGGAGTGAAAAACTGTTTTTT

D: TRBD1
J: TRBJ2-5
V: TRBV5-6
size: NA
CDR3: CASSFRDRFQETQYF
DNA: TGTGCCAGCAGCTTCCGGGACAGGTTCCAAGAGACCCAGTACTTC

D: NA
J: TRBJ2-4
V: TRBV2
size: NA
CDR3: CASSAQTLTKNIQYF
DNA: TGTGCCAGCAGTGCACAGACCCTAACCAAAAACATTCAGTACTTC

D: NA
J: TRBJ1-5
V: TRBV28
size: NA
CDR3: CASSLLDRLNQPQHF
DNA: TGTGCCAGCAGTTTACTCGACCGACTCAATCAGCCCCAGCATTTT

D: NA
J: TRBJ2-2
V: TRBV6-4
size: NA
CDR3: CATKQTRNTGELFF
DNA: TGTGCCACCAAGCAGACAAGAAACACCGGGGAGCTGTTTTTT

D: NA
J: TRBJ1-2
V: TRBV4-3
size: NA
CDR3: CASSDVSSGNYGYTF
DNA: TGCGCCAGCAGCGACGTTTCATCGGGAAACTATGGCTACACCTTC

D: NA
J: TRBJ1-1
V: TRBV5-1
size: NA
CDR3: CASSPMSTLNTEAFF
DNA: TGCGCCAGCAGCCCAATGAGCACGTTGAACACTGAAGCTTTCTTT

D: NA
J: TRBJ1-5
V: TRBV10-3
size: few
CDR3: CAMSAGGTQPQHF
DNA: TGTGCCATGTCCGCGGGGGGTACGCAGCCCCAGCATTTT

D: TRBD2
J: TRBJ2-7
V: TRBV19
size: NA
CDR3: CASNPGLASYEQYF
DNA: TGTGCCAGTAATCCGGGACTAGCTTCCTACGAGCAGTACTTC

D: TRBD2
J: TRBJ2-7
V: TRBV5-4
size: NA
CDR3: CASSLGSGGGVYEQYF
DNA: TGTGCCAGCAGCTTGGGAAGCGGCGGGGGAGTCTACGAGCAGTACTTC

D: NA
J: TRBJ2-5
V: TRBV7-2
size: NA
CDR3: CASSYTGNPQETQYF
DNA: TGTGCCAGCAGCTACACAGGGAACCCTCAAGAGACCCAGTACTTC

D: TRBD1
J: TRBJ2-5
V: TRBV18
size: NA
CDR3: CASSPGQGSQETQYF
DNA: TGTGCCAGCTCACCGGGACAGGGGAGCCAAGAGACCCAGTACTTC

D: TRBD2
J: TRBJ2-2
V: TRBV5-1
size: once
CDR3: CASSPLLAGANTGELFF
DNA: TGCGCCAGCAGCCCGCTTTTAGCGGGGGCGAACACCGGGGAGCTGTTTTTT

D: NA
J: TRBJ2-3
V: TRBV11-2
size: once
CDR3: CASSLVFSGGTQYF
DNA: TGTGCCAGCAGCTTAGTATTTAGCGGTGGTACGCAGTATTTT

D: TRBD2
J: TRBJ2-5
V: TRBV4-3
size: NA
CDR3: CASSQDGTSRETQYF
DNA: TGCGCCAGCAGCCAAGACGGGACTAGCAGGGAGACCCAGTACTTC

D: NA
J: TRBJ2-6
V: TRBV28
size: NA
CDR3: CASSSGWSGANVLTF
DNA: TGTGCCAGCAGTTCAGGGTGGTCCGGGGCCAACGTCCTGACTTTC

D: NA
J: TRBJ2-1
V: TRBV6-1
size: NA
CDR3: CASGSPGRWNEQFF
DNA: TGTGCCAGCGGGAGCCCCGGGAGATGGAATGAGCAGTTCTTC

D: NA
J: TRBJ2-7
V: TRBV6-5
size: NA
CDR3: CASSRGTYEQYF
DNA: TGTGCCAGCAGTCGGGGGACCTACGAGCAGTACTTC

D: NA
J: TRBJ1-5
V: TRBV7-2
size: NA
CDR3: CASTQSGGNQPQHF
DNA: TGTGCCAGCACCCAGTCAGGGGGCAATCAGCCCCAGCATTTT

D: NA
J: TRBJ1-6
V: TRBV19
size: NA
CDR3: CAISPGVHNSPLHF
DNA: TGTGCCATTTCCCCGGGGGTACATAATTCACCCCTCCACTTT

D: TRBD2
J: TRBJ2-7
V: TRBV6-5
size: NA
CDR3: CASRPYSGRPYEQYF
DNA: TGTGCCAGCAGACCTTATAGCGGGAGACCCTACGAGCAGTACTTC

D: NA
J: TRBJ2-5
V: TRBV7-6
size: once
CDR3: CASSERAGVGGTQYF
DNA: TGTGCCAGCAGCGAAAGAGCAGGGGTCGGCGGGACCCAGTACTTC

D: NA
J: TRBJ1-2
V: TRBV19
size: NA
CDR3: CASSASGGYTF
DNA: TGTGCCAGTAGTGCAAGCGGGGGCTACACCTTC

D: NA
J: TRBJ1-5
V: TRBV6-6
size: NA
CDR3: CASSQDGGSFHQPQHF
DNA: TGTGCCAGCAGTCAGGACGGGGGGTCCTTTCATCAGCCCCAGCATTTT

D: NA
J: TRBJ1-2
V: TRBV6-1
size: few
CDR3: CASSESAYYGYTF
DNA: TGTGCCAGCAGTGAATCAGCGTACTATGGCTACACCTTC

D: TRBD2
J: TRBJ2-1
V: TRBV12-5
size: few
CDR3: CASGHGLAGYNEQFF
DNA: TGTGCTAGTGGCCACGGACTAGCGGGGTACAATGAGCAGTTCTTC

D: NA
J: TRBJ1-6
V: TRBV7-9
size: once
CDR3: CASSLGVGGKRNSPLHF
DNA: TGTGCCAGCAGCTTAGGCGTGGGGGGAAAACGGAATTCACCCCTCCACTTT

D: TRBD2
J: TRBJ2-7
V: TRBV18
size: once
CDR3: CASSPLTGTSGGGYEQYF
DNA: TGTGCCAGCTCACCCCTTACCGGGACTAGCGGAGGAGGCTACGAGCAGTACTTC

D: NA
J: TRBJ2-3
V: TRBV19
size: NA
CDR3: CASSMGGADTQYF
DNA: TGTGCCAGTAGTATGGGGGGAGCAGATACGCAGTATTTT

D: NA
J: TRBJ2-7
V: TRBV15
size: NA
CDR3: CATSRDKESGEQYF
DNA: TGTGCCACCAGCAGAGATAAGGAATCGGGTGAGCAGTACTTC

D: NA
J: TRBJ1-1
V: TRBV5-1
size: NA
CDR3: CASSLSGFFVQTEAFF
DNA: TGCGCCAGCAGCTTGTCCGGGTTCTTCGTTCAGACTGAAGCTTTCTTT

D: TRBD2
J: TRBJ2-7
V: TRBV6-6
size: NA
CDR3: CASSGGLAGTYEQYF
DNA: TGTGCCAGCAGTGGGGGACTAGCGGGGACCTACGAGCAGTACTTC

D: NA
J: TRBJ2-1
V: TRBV6-1
size: NA
CDR3: CASSDTWRINEQFF
DNA: TGTGCCAGCAGTGATACGTGGCGGATCAATGAGCAGTTCTTC

D: TRBD2
J: TRBJ2-5
V: TRBV27
size: NA
CDR3: CASSWTSWETQYF
DNA: TGTGCCAGCAGTTGGACTAGCTGGGAGACCCAGTACTTC

D: TRBD2
J: TRBJ2-5
V: TRBV5-1
size: NA
CDR3: CASSGWLAGEGETQYF
DNA: TGCGCCAGCAGCGGGTGGCTAGCGGGAGAGGGAGAGACCCAGTACTTC

D: TRBD1
J: TRBJ2-3
V: TRBV7-8
size: NA
CDR3: CASSSETGSTQYF
DNA: TGTGCCAGCAGCTCAGAGACAGGGAGTACGCAGTATTTT

D: NA
J: TRBJ2-2
V: TRBV27
size: NA
CDR3: CASGVGGRYTGELFF
DNA: TGTGCCAGCGGTGTGGGGGGGCGGTACACCGGGGAGCTGTTTTTT

D: NA
J: TRBJ2-3
V: TRBV13
size: once
CDR3: CASSLMSLGGTDTQYF
DNA: TGTGCCAGCAGCCTAATGAGTCTGGGCGGGACAGATACGCAGTATTTT

D: NA
J: TRBJ2-7
V: TRBV10-3
size: few
CDR3: CAISDQGEQYF
DNA: TGTGCCATCAGTGACCAGGGGGAGCAGTACTTC

D: TRBD1
J: TRBJ2-3
V: TRBV5-4
size: NA
CDR3: CASSLAPGGITDTQYF
DNA: TGTGCCAGCAGCTTGGCCCCAGGGGGAATAACAGATACGCAGTATTTT

D: TRBD2
J: TRBJ2-7
V: TRBV9
size: few
CDR3: CASSVGVTSGSWREQYF
DNA: TGTGCCAGCAGCGTAGGAGTGACTAGCGGGAGTTGGCGCGAGCAGTACTTC

D: NA
J: TRBJ2-1
V: TRBV9
size: NA
CDR3: CASSVGPRSYNEQFF
DNA: TGTGCCAGCAGCGTGGGGCCTCGATCCTACAATGAGCAGTTCTTC

D: NA
J: TRBJ1-5
V: TRBV10-3
size: NA
CDR3: CAISSSSNQPQHF
DNA: TGTGCCATCAGTTCTAGTAGCAATCAGCCCCAGCATTTT

D: TRBD1
J: TRBJ1-5
V: TRBV9
size: few
CDR3: CASSVGDRENQPQHF
DNA: TGTGCCAGCAGCGTAGGGGACAGGGAAAATCAGCCCCAGCATTTT

D: TRBD1
J: TRBJ1-6
V: TRBV6-6
size: NA
CDR3: CASSPTTGGRMGPLHF
DNA: TGTGCCAGCAGTCCTACTACAGGGGGGAGAATGGGGCCCCTCCACTTT

D: TRBD1
J: TRBJ2-7
V: TRBV19
size: NA
CDR3: CASSQDRQGSPYF
DNA: TGTGCCAGTAGTCAAGACCGACAGGGCTCCCCGTACTTC

D: NA
J: TRBJ2-7
V: TRBV15
size: NA
CDR3: CATSSSGGLPYEQYF
DNA: TGTGCCACCAGCTCCTCAGGGGGACTCCCCTACGAGCAGTACTTC